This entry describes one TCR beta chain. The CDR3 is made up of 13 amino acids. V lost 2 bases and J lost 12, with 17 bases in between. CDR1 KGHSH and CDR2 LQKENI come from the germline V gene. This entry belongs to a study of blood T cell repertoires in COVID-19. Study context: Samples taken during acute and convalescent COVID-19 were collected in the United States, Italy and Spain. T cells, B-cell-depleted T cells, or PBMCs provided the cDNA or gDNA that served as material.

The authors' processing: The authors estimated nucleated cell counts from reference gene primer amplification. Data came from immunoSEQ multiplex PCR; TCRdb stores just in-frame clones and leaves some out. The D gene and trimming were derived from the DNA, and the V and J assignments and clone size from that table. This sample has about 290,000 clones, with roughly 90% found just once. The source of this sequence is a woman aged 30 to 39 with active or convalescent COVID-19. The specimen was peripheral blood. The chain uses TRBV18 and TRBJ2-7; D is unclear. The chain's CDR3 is CASSPSDQPEAYF. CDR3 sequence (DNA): TGTGCCAGCTCACCATCCGACCAACCCGAGGCGTACTTC.